The clone carrying this T cell receptor (beta chain) ranks as medium-sized (0.01 to 0.1%). The antigen remains unidentified. This specimen belongs to a study of T-cell reconstitution after alpha-beta-depleted transplantation in children. TCRbeta library preparation incorporated unique molecular identifiers. TCRdb re-called the PCR reads through MiXCR, storing one row per CDR3 protein. The sample holds roughly 5,100 distinct CDR3 sequences, about 25% seen once. General study points: Diversity of TCRbeta at day 60 was high in some patients, arising from surviving recipient T cells and thymic progenitors. Several hundred expanded graft clones reportedly supplied alpha-beta T cells about two months after transplant. By one year post-transplant, T-cell counts and diversity largely arose from T cells that were newly produced.

The sequence was obtained from a male patient between 2 and 10 years old who had a stem cell transplant for acute lymphoblastic leukemia, so the T cells may come from the graft donor. Specimen: PBMCs, mostly from graft donor cells, collected 60 days after TCRalphabeta/CD19-depleted stem cell transplant.

CDR3: CASSFEGYYNSPLHF. DNA of the CDR3: TGTGCCAGCAGTTTTGAGGGGTACTATAATTCACCCCTCCACTTT. The chain joins TRBV12-3 or TRBV12-4 to TRBJ1-6, with D possibly being TRBD1 (5 bases). Trimming took off 3 bases at V and 3 bases at J, with 9 bases between the two ends. CDR3 length equals 15 residues.